Following are 24 T cell receptor beta chains from one sample sequenced in a study of human CD8 memory T cell subsets. Scientists made TCR beta libraries using UMI-labeled 5' RACE. Each CDR3 protein gets one entry in TCRdb, which reprocessed the 5' RACE reads and gives no DNA. The listing contains about 20,000 distinct CDR3 sequences. The source material was CD8+ T cells from PBMCs. The receptors were gathered from a human donor in good health.

V gene TRBV7-8 combines with J gene TRBJ1-5; TCRdb reports TRBD1, a call that lacks DNA to check it against. This CDR3 is built from 15 residues. Germline CDR1 reads SGHVS; CDR2 reads FQNEAQ. This CDR3 is CASSRTGGVNQPQHF.

The chain links TRBV28 to TRBJ2-1. CDR3 length equals 15 residues. The germline V gene has CDR1 MDHEN and CDR2 SYDVKM. This CDR3 is CASSLFTDSYNEQFF.

The chain couples TRBV27 to TRBJ2-3; TCRdb returns TRBD2, unconfirmable since there is no DNA. Germline assignment: CDR1 MNHEY and CDR2 SMNVEV (reference sequence). The CDR3 is made up of 13 amino acids. The CDR3: CASAGGYTDTQYF.

The chain links TRBV28 to TRBJ2-7; TCRdb lists TRBD1, though no DNA is available to test this call. The CDR3 length is 15 residues. Germline lookup yields CDR1 MDHEN and CDR2 SYDVKM. CDR3 region: CASSLWGRGSAQQYF. Supplemented by reference TRBV28 and TRBJ2-7, the full variable domain reads DVKVTQSSRYLVKRTGEKVFLECVQDMDHENMFWYRQDPGLGLRLIYFSYDVKMKEKGDIPEGYSVSREKKERFSLILESASTNQTSMYLCASSLWGRGSAQQYFGPGTRLTVT.

CDR3 in amino acids: CATSRDPIYNEQFF. The V call is TRBV15, the J call TRBJ2-1. The CDR3 loop spans 14 amino acids. Germline V CDR1 and CDR2: LNHNV, YYDKDF (reference sequence).

The genes are TRBV6-2 or TRBV6-3 and TRBJ1-5; TCRdb's D call of TRBD1 is untestable without DNA. Germline V gene lookup returns CDR1 MNHEY and CDR2 SVGEGT. The CDR3 spans 17 residues. The CDR3 region is CASSPGTEAVRGQPQHF.

V gene TRBV5-1 combines with J gene TRBJ2-1. Germline V gene lookup returns CDR1 SGHRS and CDR2 YFSETQ. The CDR3 runs 12 residues. The CDR3 spells CASSDPTNEQFF.

The chain recombines TRBV12-3 or TRBV12-4 with TRBJ1-2. This CDR3 contains 14 residues. The CDR3 is CASSLDATNYGYTF.

The J gene is TRBJ2-7, the V gene TRBV7-9; TCRdb proposes TRBD2, but this gene call is untestable without DNA. This CDR3 contains 17 residues. The germline CDR1 and CDR2 sequences are SEHNR and FQNEAQ (reference sequence). CDR3 loop: CASSLGGFGLAGDEQYF.

The chain joins TRBV6-5 to TRBJ2-7. The length of the CDR3 is 13 residues. Germline lookup yields CDR1 MNHEY and CDR2 SVGAGI. The CDR3 reads CASSYSPSYEQYF.

The chain recombines TRBV4-1 with TRBJ1-2; TCRdb's D call, TRBD1, is unchecked because there is no DNA. CDR3 length equals 15 residues. The V gene's germline CDR1 is MGHRA and CDR2 YSYEKL. CDR3 amino acids: CASSPEDRFNYGYTF.

The chain combines TRBV29-1 with TRBJ2-7. Germline CDR1 reads SQVTM; CDR2 reads ANQGSEA. This CDR3 contains 12 residues. This CDR3 reads CSVESENYEQYF.

The chain joins TRBV28 to TRBJ2-2; TCRdb outputs TRBD2, but without DNA this stays unchecked. The length of the CDR3 is 16 residues. The germline V gene has CDR1 MDHEN and CDR2 SYDVKM. The CDR3 is CASSSATGRYTGELFF.

This rearrangement joins TRBV5-4 to TRBJ2-7. The CDR3 runs 13 residues. Germline CDR1 SGHNT, CDR2 YYREEE (reference sequence). The CDR3 loop reads CASSLEVKEEQYF.

V and J are TRBV19 and TRBJ1-5. The germline gives CDR1 LNHDA, CDR2 SQIVND (reference sequence). This CDR3 comprises 14 residues. CDR3 loop: CASSGGDDNQPQHF.

V usage is TRBV12-3 or TRBV12-4 and J usage is TRBJ2-5; TCRdb returns TRBD1, unconfirmable since there is no DNA. This CDR3 spans 13 amino acids. The CDR3 loop is CASSYGGIVTQYF.

The CDR3 loop reads CASSLGLAGGYEQYF. This sequence joins TRBV7-6 and TRBJ2-7; with no DNA, the TCRdb D assignment of TRBD2 cannot be verified. The CDR3 is 15 residues long. From germline, CDR1 is SGHVS and CDR2 FNYEAQ.

The CDR3 region is CASSSPWGAPNTEAFF. The gene calls are TRBV28 and TRBJ1-1; as DNA is missing, the TRBD1 call by TCRdb cannot be tested. Germline V lookup: CDR1 MDHEN, CDR2 SYDVKM. The CDR3 is 16 residues long. Full variable domain (missing parts from reference TRBV28 and TRBJ1-1): DVKVTQSSRYLVKRTGEKVFLECVQDMDHENMFWYRQDPGLGLRLIYFSYDVKMKEKGDIPEGYSVSREKKERFSLILESASTNQTSMYLCASSSPWGAPNTEAFFGQGTRLTVV.

This clonotype shows up as medium-sized by frequency. V is TRBV10-3 and J is TRBJ2-5. Germline assignment: CDR1 ENHRY and CDR2 SYGVKD. The CDR3 totals 12 residues. CDR3 loop: CAISESPETQYF.

This clonotype counts as medium-sized (0.01 to 0.1%) by frequency. V gene TRBV5-5 combines with J gene TRBJ2-5; the D call of TRBD2 rests on TCRdb alone, since no DNA is present to check it. CDR1 and CDR2 from the germline V gene are SGHKS and YYEKEE (reference sequence). The CDR3 is made up of 16 amino acids. CDR3 sequence reads: CASSSMTSGSKETQYF.

V gene TRBV5-1 combines with J gene TRBJ2-1; TCRdb indicates TRBD2, and absent DNA this call remains unverified. CDR3 length: 14 residues. Germline V gives CDR1 SGHRS, CDR2 YFSETQ. The chain's CDR3 is CASRGTGTSDEQFF.

The chain recombines TRBV7-2 with TRBJ1-5. This CDR3 spans 17 amino acids. CDR1 is SGHTA and CDR2 is FQGNSA in the germline V gene. This CDR3 is CASSTSGRASGNQPQHF.

The chain has TRBV13 and TRBJ2-1; TCRdb's D call of TRBD2 is untestable without DNA. This CDR3 contains 16 residues. Germline V lookup: CDR1 PRHDT, CDR2 FYEKMQ (reference sequence). The CDR3 loop is CASSLQTSGIFGEQFF.

This chain links TRBV28 with TRBJ2-2. Germline V gene data show CDR1 as MDHEN and CDR2 as SYDVKM. The CDR3 is 14 residues long. CDR3 protein: CASSYSSNTGELFF.